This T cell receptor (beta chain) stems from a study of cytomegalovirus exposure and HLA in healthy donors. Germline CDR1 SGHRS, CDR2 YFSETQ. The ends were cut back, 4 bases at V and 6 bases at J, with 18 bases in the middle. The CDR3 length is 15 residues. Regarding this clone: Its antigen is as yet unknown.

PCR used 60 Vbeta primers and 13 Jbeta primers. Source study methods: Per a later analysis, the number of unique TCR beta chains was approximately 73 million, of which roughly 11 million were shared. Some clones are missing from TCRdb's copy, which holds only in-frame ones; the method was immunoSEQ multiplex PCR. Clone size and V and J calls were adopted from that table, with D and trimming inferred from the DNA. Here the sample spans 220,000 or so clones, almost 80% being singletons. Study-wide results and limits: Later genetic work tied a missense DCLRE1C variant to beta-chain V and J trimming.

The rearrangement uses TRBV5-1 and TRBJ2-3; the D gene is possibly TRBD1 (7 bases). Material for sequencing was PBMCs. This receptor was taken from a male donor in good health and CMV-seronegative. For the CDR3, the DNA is TGCGCCAGCAGCGTCCGACAGGGACGGGGGGATACGCAGTATTTT. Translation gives CASSVRQGRGDTQYF.